This T cell receptor beta chain originates from a study of immune cell composition in non-small cell lung cancer. Whole-study findings and limits: Lung squamous cell carcinoma tumours had significantly higher top 10 clone scores and productive clonality than lung adenocarcinoma. No significant correlation existed between pack-years smoked and tumour clonality. Tumour-associated clones >0.5% occurred in about a third of adenocarcinomas, roughly 80% of squamous.

Genomic DNA came from frozen unsorted single-cell suspensions. Clones were sequenced by immunoSEQ multiplex PCR, and TCRdb holds only the in-frame ones, with some missing. This sample has around 13,000 clones, with around 75% found just once. A word on this clone: Its antigen is undetermined.

The origin of this receptor is a human donor with non-small cell lung cancer. Sequencing input: lung tumor tissue.

The CDR3 DNA reads TGCAGCGTTGAAGAGTCAGGGGGAAATCAGCCCCAGCATTTT. This encodes CSVEESGGNQPQHF. This rearrangement joins TRBV29-1 to TRBJ1-5, with 7 nucleotides matching TRBD1. Germline assignment: CDR1 SQVTM and CDR2 ANQGSEA. V gave up 0 bases and J gave up 4 bases; unmatched junction bases: 3. The CDR3 covers 14 residues.